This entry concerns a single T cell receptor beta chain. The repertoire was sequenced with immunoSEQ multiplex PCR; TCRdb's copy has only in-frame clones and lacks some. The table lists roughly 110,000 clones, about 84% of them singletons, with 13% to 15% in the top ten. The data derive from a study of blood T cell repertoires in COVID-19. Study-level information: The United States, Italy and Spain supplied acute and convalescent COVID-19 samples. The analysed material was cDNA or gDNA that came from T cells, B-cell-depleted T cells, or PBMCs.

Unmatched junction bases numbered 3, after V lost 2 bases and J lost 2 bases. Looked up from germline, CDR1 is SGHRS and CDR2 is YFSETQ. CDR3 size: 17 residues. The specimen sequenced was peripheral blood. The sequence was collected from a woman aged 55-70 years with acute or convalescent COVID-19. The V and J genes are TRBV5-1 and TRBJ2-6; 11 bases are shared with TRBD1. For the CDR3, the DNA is TGCGCCAGCAGCTTAGGGACAGGGGGGGCTGGGGCCAACGTCCTGACTTTC. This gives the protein CASSLGTGGAGANVLTF.